This entry describes one TCR beta chain. The sample is drawn from a study of cytomegalovirus exposure and HLA in healthy donors. Germline CDR1 LGHNA, CDR2 YSLEER. The CDR3 is 16 residues long. V lost 1 base to trimming and J lost 4 bases, with 14 bases between them. Researchers ran the PCR with 60 Vbeta and 13 Jbeta primers. Clones were sequenced by immunoSEQ multiplex PCR, and TCRdb holds only the in-frame ones, with some missing. Among approximately 190,000 clones listed, 12% were seen once. This TCR derives from a man aged 50 or older in good health and CMV-seropositive. The genes are TRBV4-3 and TRBJ1-3, with TRBD1 as a possible D gene (6 bases). The sequenced material came from PBMCs. CDR3 coding DNA: TGCGCCAGCAGCCAAGTGGGGGGGGCGTGGGGAAACACCATATATTTT. It encodes CASSQVGGAWGNTIYF.